These 11 T cell receptor beta chains originate from one sample sequenced in a study of shared clonotypes between healthy human individuals. Profiled with immunoSEQ multiplex PCR; TCRdb holds only in-frame clones, not every one. The table records some 2,000,000 clones, more than 90% of them present only once. Specimen: naive CD4+ T cells sorted from blood. Subset in this sample: CD45RA+ positively selected. The origin of the receptors is a man younger than 35 in good health.

This clone was detected once. The V call is TRBV7-2, the J call TRBJ2-5; the D gene is possibly TRBD1 (5 bases). The CDR3 has 14 residues. The V end was cut by 1 base, the J end by 5 bases, with 11 bases between. CDR1 and CDR2 from the germline V gene are SGHTA and FQGNSA. DNA of the CDR3: TGTGCCAGCAGCTTAGATCAGGGCAAGGAGACCCAGTACTTC. It translates to CASSLDQGKETQYF.

J is TRBJ1-3 and V is TRBV25-1; D might be TRBD1 (5 bases). Germline CDR1 MGHDK, CDR2 SYGVNS. V was cut by 6 bases and J by 3 bases, with 15 bases left in between. This CDR3 comprises 15 residues. CDR3 bases: TGTGCCAGCAGGGGGACCTGGGTAGGTGGAAACACCATATATTTT. This codes for CASRGTWVGGNTIYF.

This clone was counted once. The gene calls are TRBV5-1 and TRBJ1-1; the D gene is possibly TRBD1 (5 bases). Germline CDR1 reads SGHRS; CDR2 reads YFSETQ. There are 14 residues in the CDR3. Trimming left V 2 bases short and J 1 base short, with 9 bases between. DNA for the CDR3: TGCGCCAGCAGCTTTCAGGACAAGAACACTGAAGCTTTCTTT. Translated: CASSFQDKNTEAFF.

The rearrangement joins TRBV28 to TRBJ2-7; D unresolved. The V gene lost 2 bases and the J gene lost 3 bases, with 11 bases spanning the gap. There are 14 residues in the CDR3. CDR1 is MDHEN, CDR2 SYDVKM, per germline. The CDR3 DNA is TGTGCCAGCAGTTTAACCGGTAGTAGCTACGAGCAGTACTTC. This sequence encodes CASSLTGSSYEQYF.

V and J are TRBV30 and TRBJ2-1; D is possibly TRBD2 (5 bases). The ends were cut back, 0 bases at V and 0 bases at J, with 12 bases in the middle. The CDR3 totals 16 residues. Germline assignment: CDR1 GTSNPN and CDR2 SVGIG (reference sequence). CDR3 loop: CAWSVIAGHSYNEQFF. In DNA form, the CDR3 reads TGTGCCTGGAGTGTAATCGCGGGCCACTCCTACAATGAGCAGTTCTTC.

On this clone itself: Other DNA sequences within the sample encode an identical CDR3. The chain joins TRBV7-2 to TRBJ2-5; unclear D gene. The CDR3 is 13 residues long. V lost 3 bases and J 5 bases, leaving 10 bases between the germline ends. The V gene's germline CDR1 is SGHTA and CDR2 FQGNSA. The DNA of the CDR3 is TGTGCCAGCAGCTTGGGCAGCCGGGAGACCCAGTACTTC. This sequence encodes CASSLGSRETQYF.

V gene TRBV19 combines with J gene TRBJ2-4, with D perhaps assigned TRBD1 or TRBD2 (7 bases each). The CDR3 length is 16 residues. Germline V lookup: CDR1 LNHDA, CDR2 SQIVND (reference sequence). Trimming took off 6 bases at V and 7 bases at J, with 22 bases between the two ends. The CDR3 region has the DNA TGTGCCAGTAGGCCCCAGGGGGGGCAGGGGAACAACATTCAGTACTTC. It translates to CASRPQGGQGNNIQYF. Full variable domain (missing parts from reference TRBV19 and TRBJ2-4): DGGITQSPKYLFRKEGQNVTLSCEQNLNHDAMYWYRQDPGQGLRLIYYSQIVNDFQKGDIAEGYSVSREKKESFPLTVTSAQKNPTAFYLCASRPQGGQGNNIQYFGAGTRLSVL.

This chain links TRBV19 with TRBJ1-5; a weak D match, TRBD1 (5 bases). This CDR3 contains 14 residues. Looked up from germline, CDR1 is LNHDA and CDR2 is SQIVND (reference sequence). V lost 8 bases and J lost 10, with 21 bases in between. The DNA for the CDR3 is TGTGCCAGTCGCGAGGGGACGAGTGGGAGCCCCCAGCATTTT. Its translation: CASREGTSGSPQHF.

With regard to this clone: The sample carries other DNA sequences with the same CDR3. The rearrangement uses TRBV30 and TRBJ1-3; tentative D call: TRBD1 (5 bases). This CDR3 contains 13 residues. Trimming took 2 bases from V and 2 from J, leaving 7 bases between them. Germline CDR1 and CDR2: GTSNPN and SVGIG (reference sequence). This chain's CDR3 is CAWSRGPGNTIYF. CDR3 nucleotide sequence: TGTGCCTGGAGTAGGGGTCCTGGAAACACCATATATTTT.

This CDR3 is CASSETVRWLADKYEQYF. The CDR3 coding sequence is TGTGCCAGCAGTGAAACAGTCCGTTGGCTAGCGGATAAATACGAGCAGTACTTC. The J gene is TRBJ2-7, the V gene TRBV2, with 7 bases identical to TRBD2. J was trimmed by 4 bases and V by 2 bases; bases with no gene match: 17. Germline V gives CDR1 SNHLY, CDR2 FYNNEI. This CDR3 has 18 amino acids.

The chain recombines TRBV7-2 with TRBJ2-7; possibly TRBD1 for D (5 bases). Trimming removed 3 bases from V and 3 bases from J, with 18 bases in between. Germline V gene sequence: CDR1 SGHTA, CDR2 FQGNSA. The CDR3 length is 16 residues. CDR3: CASSFRQGINGYEQYF. CDR3 sequence (DNA): TGTGCCAGCAGCTTTAGGCAGGGTATCAATGGCTACGAGCAGTACTTC.